This T cell receptor (beta chain) was observed in a study of cytomegalovirus exposure and HLA in healthy donors. Both 60 Vbeta primers and 13 Jbeta primers went into the PCR. Data came from immunoSEQ multiplex PCR; TCRdb stores just in-frame clones and leaves some out. The data show about 99,000 clones, about 71% seen once. Study observations and caveats: Reports indicate that TCR beta sequences accurately predicted the HLA-A and HLA-B alleles of most subjects.

CDR1 and CDR2 (germline): MGHRA, YSYEKL. Trimming removed 0 bases from V and 3 bases from J; junction bases left unmatched: 4. CDR3 length: 16 residues. Remarks on this clone: Its antigen is still unknown.

Sequenced material: PBMCs. The clonotype originates from a woman between 45 and 60 years old in good health and CMV-seronegative. The gene calls are TRBV4-1 and TRBJ1-4, with 7 bases identical to TRBD1. CDR3: CASSQDPQGANEKLFF. CDR3 DNA: TGCGCCAGCAGCCAAGATCCCCAGGGGGCTAATGAAAAACTGTTTTTT.